This is a list of T cell receptor beta chains from one sample in a study of T cell responses to AZD1222 COVID-19 vaccine. TCRdb keeps only in-frame clones here, not all; method: immunoSEQ multiplex PCR. The data contain about 86,000 clones, about nine tenths of them singletons. This specimen was peripheral blood, taken on day 0 of AZD1222 vaccination. These receptors originate from an adult in good health. The CDR3 runs from the conserved cysteine through the conserved F or W. Fields, in order: CDR3 DNA, CDR3 protein, clone size, D gene, J gene, V gene. A D gene is named only where the DNA matches it firmly. Not every row has a clone size; where given, it reads once, few, many or a size class.

cdr3_nt: TGTGCCAGCAGTTACTCGACAGGGGGCCGTTCACCCCTCCACTTT; cdr3_aa: CASSYSTGGRSPLHF; clone_size: NA; d_call: TRBD1; j_call: TRBJ1-6; v_call: TRBV6-5
cdr3_nt: TGTGCCAGCAGCCGTCCAATGAACACTGAAGCTTTCTTT; cdr3_aa: CASSRPMNTEAFF; clone_size: NA; d_call: NA; j_call: TRBJ1-1; v_call: TRBV5-4
cdr3_nt: TGCGCCAGCAGCTTAACTCTTAGCGAGAATGAGCAGTTCTTC; cdr3_aa: CASSLTLSENEQFF; clone_size: NA; d_call: NA; j_call: TRBJ2-1; v_call: TRBV5-1
cdr3_nt: TGTGCCAGCAGCTTCGAGGGGGGGCAATACGAGCAGTACTTC; cdr3_aa: CASSFEGGQYEQYF; clone_size: NA; d_call: NA; j_call: TRBJ2-7; v_call: TRBV7-9
cdr3_nt: TGTGCCAGCAGCTCGGGACTAGCGGACACCGGGGAGCTGTTTTTT; cdr3_aa: CASSSGLADTGELFF; clone_size: once; d_call: TRBD2; j_call: TRBJ2-2; v_call: TRBV5-4
cdr3_nt: TGTGCCAGTAGTCCTCGACAGGCGGGAGGGAATGAGCAGTTCTTC; cdr3_aa: CASSPRQAGGNEQFF; clone_size: NA; d_call: TRBD2; j_call: TRBJ2-1; v_call: TRBV19
cdr3_nt: TGTGCCAGCAGCCCAGCGGGAGTGGTTGAGCAGTTCTTC; cdr3_aa: CASSPAGVVEQFF; clone_size: NA; d_call: TRBD2; j_call: TRBJ2-1; v_call: TRBV12-3/TRBV12-4
cdr3_nt: TGTGCCAGCAGCCAGGGACAGGGTCCCTATGGCTACACCTTC; cdr3_aa: CASSQGQGPYGYTF; clone_size: NA; d_call: TRBD1; j_call: TRBJ1-2; v_call: TRBV3-1/TRBV3-2
cdr3_nt: TGTGCCAGCAGCTTAGGACCACGCGGGTACAATGAGCAGTTCTTC; cdr3_aa: CASSLGPRGYNEQFF; clone_size: NA; d_call: NA; j_call: TRBJ2-1; v_call: TRBV7-2
cdr3_nt: TGTGCCAGCAGCCAAGGGACAGGGGTACGGAGTGGCTACACCTTC; cdr3_aa: CASSQGTGVRSGYTF; clone_size: once; d_call: TRBD1; j_call: TRBJ1-2; v_call: TRBV3-1/TRBV3-2
cdr3_nt: TGTGCCAGCAGTTCCACAGGGGGTTCAGTAGATACGCAGTATTTT; cdr3_aa: CASSSTGGSVDTQYF; clone_size: NA; d_call: TRBD1; j_call: TRBJ2-3; v_call: TRBV27
cdr3_nt: TGTGCCAGCTCACCACCTGAGGGAGGGGCTCGGACTGAAGCTTTCTTT; cdr3_aa: CASSPPEGGARTEAFF; clone_size: NA; d_call: NA; j_call: TRBJ1-1; v_call: TRBV18
cdr3_nt: TGTGCCGCCCCCGGGACAGGGTTTGAGACCCAGTACTTC; cdr3_aa: CAAPGTGFETQYF; clone_size: NA; d_call: TRBD1; j_call: TRBJ2-5; v_call: TRBV30
cdr3_nt: TGTGCCAGCAGACCGCAGGGTGGCTATGGCTACACCTTC; cdr3_aa: CASRPQGGYGYTF; clone_size: NA; d_call: NA; j_call: TRBJ1-2; v_call: TRBV5-6
cdr3_nt: TGTGCCAGCAGTTTAGCGGGGACCACCCGAGAAGCTTTCTTT; cdr3_aa: CASSLAGTTREAFF; clone_size: once; d_call: NA; j_call: TRBJ1-1; v_call: TRBV28
cdr3_nt: TGTGCCAGTAGCCCCCGAGGTGCGGGAGCCTACAATGAGCAGTTCTTC; cdr3_aa: CASSPRGAGAYNEQFF; clone_size: once; d_call: TRBD2; j_call: TRBJ2-1; v_call: TRBV5-8
cdr3_nt: TGTGCCAGCAGTGACAGGGAGAACACTGAAGCTTTCTTT; cdr3_aa: CASSDRENTEAFF; clone_size: once; d_call: NA; j_call: TRBJ1-1; v_call: TRBV6-4
cdr3_nt: TGTGCCAGCAGTGAGTTCACTGGGGCTGGGACTGAAGCTTTCTTT; cdr3_aa: CASSEFTGAGTEAFF; clone_size: NA; d_call: NA; j_call: TRBJ1-1; v_call: TRBV6-1
cdr3_nt: TGTGCCAGTAAGACTAGCGGAGAGTCCTACAATGAGCAGTTCTTC; cdr3_aa: CASKTSGESYNEQFF; clone_size: once; d_call: TRBD2; j_call: TRBJ2-1; v_call: TRBV19
cdr3_nt: TGTGCCAGCAGTGAAGAGGTCAGATTGAACACTGAAGCTTTCTTT; cdr3_aa: CASSEEVRLNTEAFF; clone_size: NA; d_call: NA; j_call: TRBJ1-1; v_call: TRBV2
cdr3_nt: TGTGCCAGCAGCGTGGAACTAGCGGGGGCCCCGAACACCGGGGAGCTGTTTTTT; cdr3_aa: CASSVELAGAPNTGELFF; clone_size: NA; d_call: TRBD2; j_call: TRBJ2-2; v_call: TRBV9
cdr3_nt: TGTGCCAGCTCACCCGGGACTAGCGGGAGCAATGAGCAGTTCTTC; cdr3_aa: CASSPGTSGSNEQFF; clone_size: NA; d_call: TRBD2; j_call: TRBJ2-1; v_call: TRBV18
cdr3_nt: TGTGCCAGCAGCGCGATGAACACTGAAGCTTTCTTT; cdr3_aa: CASSAMNTEAFF; clone_size: NA; d_call: NA; j_call: TRBJ1-1; v_call: TRBV11-3
cdr3_nt: TGTGCCAGCAGCCAGGGGGGGGCTTCATATGGCTACACCTTC; cdr3_aa: CASSQGGASYGYTF; clone_size: NA; d_call: NA; j_call: TRBJ1-2; v_call: TRBV3-1/TRBV3-2
cdr3_nt: TGTGCCAGCAGTGAAACCGACCTGGGGGGGGCAGGTCAGCCCCAGCATTTT; cdr3_aa: CASSETDLGGAGQPQHF; clone_size: NA; d_call: NA; j_call: TRBJ1-5; v_call: TRBV6-1
cdr3_nt: TGTGCCACAGCCCCGTGGACAGGGGCTTACGAGCAGTACTTC; cdr3_aa: CATAPWTGAYEQYF; clone_size: NA; d_call: TRBD1; j_call: TRBJ2-7; v_call: TRBV28
cdr3_nt: TGCGCCAGCAGCCAAGATTGGGGTGGGCAGCCCCAGCATTTT; cdr3_aa: CASSQDWGGQPQHF; clone_size: NA; d_call: NA; j_call: TRBJ1-5; v_call: TRBV4-1
cdr3_nt: TGTGCCAGCACCGGGGACAGGGGCCACGAGCAGTACTTC; cdr3_aa: CASTGDRGHEQYF; clone_size: NA; d_call: TRBD1; j_call: TRBJ2-7; v_call: TRBV2
cdr3_nt: TGTGCCAGCAGCTACCGGGGGCCGACCCGGACAGGGGGCCCTCAGCCCCAGCATTTT; cdr3_aa: CASSYRGPTRTGGPQPQHF; clone_size: NA; d_call: NA; j_call: TRBJ1-5; v_call: TRBV12-1
cdr3_nt: TGTGCCAGCAGTTACTCGATCCGTTCGCGCAATGAGCAGTTCTTC; cdr3_aa: CASSYSIRSRNEQFF; clone_size: NA; d_call: NA; j_call: TRBJ2-1; v_call: TRBV6-5
cdr3_nt: TGTGCCAGCAGCTACGACCAAACCGGGACAGGGGCCTATGGCTACACCTTC; cdr3_aa: CASSYDQTGTGAYGYTF; clone_size: NA; d_call: TRBD1; j_call: TRBJ1-2; v_call: TRBV7-2
cdr3_nt: TGTGCCAGCAGCACACAAGAGGGCCAGGAGCAGTTCTTC; cdr3_aa: CASSTQEGQEQFF; clone_size: NA; d_call: NA; j_call: TRBJ2-1; v_call: TRBV7-7
cdr3_nt: TGTGCCAGCTCAGTGGGACAGGGAAACAATGAGCAGTTCTTC; cdr3_aa: CASSVGQGNNEQFF; clone_size: NA; d_call: TRBD1; j_call: TRBJ2-1; v_call: TRBV18
cdr3_nt: TGTGCCTGGAGTGTAGGGGCAGTGACCGGGGAGCTGTTTTTT; cdr3_aa: CAWSVGAVTGELFF; clone_size: NA; d_call: NA; j_call: TRBJ2-2; v_call: TRBV30
cdr3_nt: TGTGTTTCGACAGGAAGAACTGAAGCTTTCTTT; cdr3_aa: CVSTGRTEAFF; clone_size: NA; d_call: NA; j_call: TRBJ1-1; v_call: TRBV28
cdr3_nt: TGTGCCAGCAGCTTGCAGGGCATAGAAGCTTTCTTT; cdr3_aa: CASSLQGIEAFF; clone_size: NA; d_call: NA; j_call: TRBJ1-1; v_call: TRBV5-8
cdr3_nt: TGTGCCACCAAACGCAACGGGATCGGTGGAAACACCATATATTTT; cdr3_aa: CATKRNGIGGNTIYF; clone_size: NA; d_call: NA; j_call: TRBJ1-3; v_call: TRBV6-5
cdr3_nt: TGTGCCAGCAGCTCTAGCGGGGCGGTGGTAAGGGAGCAGTTCTTC; cdr3_aa: CASSSSGAVVREQFF; clone_size: NA; d_call: TRBD2; j_call: TRBJ2-1; v_call: TRBV7-2
cdr3_nt: TGTGCCAGCAGTCAGGCGGGCCGCGCGAACGAGCAGTACTTC; cdr3_aa: CASSQAGRANEQYF; clone_size: few; d_call: NA; j_call: TRBJ2-7; v_call: TRBV3-1/TRBV3-2
cdr3_nt: TGTGCCAGCAGCCCTCCCGTGGGAGTTCAGTTCTTC; cdr3_aa: CASSPPVGVQFF; clone_size: NA; d_call: NA; j_call: TRBJ2-1; v_call: TRBV7-9
cdr3_nt: TGCGCCAGCAGCCGGGGGTTGGAGGGGGACATTCAGTACTTC; cdr3_aa: CASSRGLEGDIQYF; clone_size: NA; d_call: NA; j_call: TRBJ2-4; v_call: TRBV4-3
cdr3_nt: TGTGCCAGTAGTGCCCCAGGGAGTAAACTGTTTTTT; cdr3_aa: CASSAPGSKLFF; clone_size: NA; d_call: NA; j_call: TRBJ1-4; v_call: TRBV19
cdr3_nt: TGTGCCAGCAGCCGCCCAGGTCGGCTAGCGGGTTATGTGGAGCTGTTTTTT; cdr3_aa: CASSRPGRLAGYVELFF; clone_size: NA; d_call: TRBD2; j_call: TRBJ2-2; v_call: TRBV7-2
cdr3_nt: TGTGCCAGCAGCGTCTCTAGCGGGGGTGACTACGAGCAGTACTTC; cdr3_aa: CASSVSSGGDYEQYF; clone_size: NA; d_call: TRBD2; j_call: TRBJ2-7; v_call: TRBV9
cdr3_nt: TGTGCCAGCAGCCCAGGACAGGGGGCCCGGGAGACCCAGTACTTC; cdr3_aa: CASSPGQGARETQYF; clone_size: NA; d_call: TRBD1; j_call: TRBJ2-5; v_call: TRBV7-2
cdr3_nt: TGTGCCAGCAGCCGTCAGACTTCCGGGGAGCTGTTTTTT; cdr3_aa: CASSRQTSGELFF; clone_size: NA; d_call: NA; j_call: TRBJ2-2; v_call: TRBV12-3/TRBV12-4
cdr3_nt: TGCGCCAGCAGCCCGGGACAGGATGGATACACCATATATTTT; cdr3_aa: CASSPGQDGYTIYF; clone_size: once; d_call: TRBD1; j_call: TRBJ1-3; v_call: TRBV5-1
cdr3_nt: TGTGCCAGCAGCCAAGGCGGACAGTTCTTCTATAATTCACCCCTCCACTTT; cdr3_aa: CASSQGGQFFYNSPLHF; clone_size: NA; d_call: NA; j_call: TRBJ1-6; v_call: TRBV3-1/TRBV3-2
cdr3_nt: TGTGCCAGCAGCTTAGTACCCCTCCTCTATGGCTACACCTTC; cdr3_aa: CASSLVPLLYGYTF; clone_size: NA; d_call: NA; j_call: TRBJ1-2; v_call: TRBV7-9
cdr3_nt: TGTGCCAGCAGTTCCGTCCCTGGAGATACGCAGTATTTT; cdr3_aa: CASSSVPGDTQYF; clone_size: few; d_call: NA; j_call: TRBJ2-3; v_call: TRBV6-5
cdr3_nt: TGTGCCAGCAGTTTATTCGCCAGTCGTAACTATGGCTACACCTTC; cdr3_aa: CASSLFASRNYGYTF; clone_size: NA; d_call: NA; j_call: TRBJ1-2; v_call: TRBV27
cdr3_nt: TGTGCCAGCAGAAGCTTGGGCTCTGGGGCCAACGTCCTGACTTTC; cdr3_aa: CASRSLGSGANVLTF; clone_size: NA; d_call: NA; j_call: TRBJ2-6; v_call: TRBV27
cdr3_nt: TGTGCCAGCAGTGCCACAGGCGTTGGGGGCTACACCTTC; cdr3_aa: CASSATGVGGYTF; clone_size: NA; d_call: NA; j_call: TRBJ1-2; v_call: TRBV27
cdr3_nt: TGTGCCAGCAGTGAAGGATGGGTGGTGAATTCGGGGGCTGGCTACACCTTC; cdr3_aa: CASSEGWVVNSGAGYTF; clone_size: NA; d_call: NA; j_call: TRBJ1-2; v_call: TRBV6-1